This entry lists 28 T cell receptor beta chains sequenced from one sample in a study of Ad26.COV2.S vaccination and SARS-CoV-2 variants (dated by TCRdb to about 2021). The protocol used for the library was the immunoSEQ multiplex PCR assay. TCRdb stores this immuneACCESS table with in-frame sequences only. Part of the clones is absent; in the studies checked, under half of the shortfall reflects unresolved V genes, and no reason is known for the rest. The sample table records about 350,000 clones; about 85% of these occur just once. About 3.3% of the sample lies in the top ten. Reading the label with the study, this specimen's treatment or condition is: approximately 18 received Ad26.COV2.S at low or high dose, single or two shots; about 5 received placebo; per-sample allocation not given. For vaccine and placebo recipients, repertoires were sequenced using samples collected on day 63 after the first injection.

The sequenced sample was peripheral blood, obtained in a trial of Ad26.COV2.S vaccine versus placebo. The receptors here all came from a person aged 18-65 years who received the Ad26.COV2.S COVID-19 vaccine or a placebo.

CDR3 region: CASSPSVSYNEQFF. The CDR3 nucleotides read TGTGCCAGCTCACCATCCGTCTCCTACAATGAGCAGTTCTTC. The chain uses TRBV18 and TRBJ2-1; D is uncertain. Per germline, CDR1 KGHSH and CDR2 LQKENI. The germline V and J ends were trimmed by 2 bases and 0 bases, with 5 bases remaining between them. The CDR3 is 14 amino acids.

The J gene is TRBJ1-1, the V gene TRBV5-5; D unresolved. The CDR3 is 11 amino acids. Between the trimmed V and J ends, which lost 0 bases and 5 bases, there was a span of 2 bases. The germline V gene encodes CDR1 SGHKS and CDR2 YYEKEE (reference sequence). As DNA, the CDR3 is TGTGCCAGCAGCTTGGCTACTGAAGCTTTCTTT. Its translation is CASSLATEAFF.

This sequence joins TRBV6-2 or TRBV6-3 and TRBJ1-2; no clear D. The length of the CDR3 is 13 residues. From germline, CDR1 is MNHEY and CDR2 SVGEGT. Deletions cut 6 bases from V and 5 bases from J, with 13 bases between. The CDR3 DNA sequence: TGTGCCAGCAGCGACGACACGGCATATGGCTACACCTTC. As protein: CASSDDTAYGYTF.

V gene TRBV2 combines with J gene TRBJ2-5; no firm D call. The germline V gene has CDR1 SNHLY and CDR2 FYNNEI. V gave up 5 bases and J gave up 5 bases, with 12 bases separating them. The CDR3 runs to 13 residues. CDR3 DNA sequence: TGTGCCAGCAGTATCAGTGGTGGGGAGACCCAGTACTTC. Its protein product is CASSISGGETQYF.

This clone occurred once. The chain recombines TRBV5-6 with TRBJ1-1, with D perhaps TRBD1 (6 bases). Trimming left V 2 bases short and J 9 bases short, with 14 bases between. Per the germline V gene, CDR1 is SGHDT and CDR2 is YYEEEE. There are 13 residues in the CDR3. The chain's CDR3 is CASSFGGEPKAFF. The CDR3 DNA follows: TGTGCCAGCAGCTTCGGGGGCGAACCGAAAGCTTTCTTT.

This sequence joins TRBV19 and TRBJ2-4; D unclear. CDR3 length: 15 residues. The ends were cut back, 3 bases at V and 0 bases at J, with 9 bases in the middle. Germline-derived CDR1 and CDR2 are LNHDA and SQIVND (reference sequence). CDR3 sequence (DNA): TGTGCCAGTAGTATCTCCAGAATAGCCAAAAACATTCAGTACTTC. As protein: CASSISRIAKNIQYF.

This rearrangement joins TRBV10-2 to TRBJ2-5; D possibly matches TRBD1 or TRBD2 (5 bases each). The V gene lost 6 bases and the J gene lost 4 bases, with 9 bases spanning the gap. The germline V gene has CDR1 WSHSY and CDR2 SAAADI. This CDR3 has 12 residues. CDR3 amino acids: CASRGDGETQYF. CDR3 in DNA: TGCGCCAGCAGGGGGGATGGAGAGACCCAGTACTTC.

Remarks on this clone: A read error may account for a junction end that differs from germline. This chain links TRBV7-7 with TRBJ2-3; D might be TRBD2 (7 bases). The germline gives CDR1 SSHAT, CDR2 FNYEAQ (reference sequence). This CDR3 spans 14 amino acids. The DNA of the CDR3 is TGTGCTAGCAGCCCGGGGGGCCGAACAGATACGCAGTATTTT. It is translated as CASSPGGRTDTQYF.

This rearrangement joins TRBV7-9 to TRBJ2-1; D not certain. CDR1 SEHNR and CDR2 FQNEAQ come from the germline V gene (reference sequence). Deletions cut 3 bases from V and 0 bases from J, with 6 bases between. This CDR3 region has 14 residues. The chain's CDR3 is CASSFSTSYNEQFF. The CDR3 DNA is TGTGCCAGCAGCTTTTCGACCTCCTACAATGAGCAGTTCTTC.

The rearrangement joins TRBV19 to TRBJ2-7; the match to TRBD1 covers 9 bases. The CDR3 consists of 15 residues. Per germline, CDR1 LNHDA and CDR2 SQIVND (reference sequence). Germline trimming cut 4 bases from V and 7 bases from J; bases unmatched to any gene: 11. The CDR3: CASSTPGTGKGEQYF. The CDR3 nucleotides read TGTGCCAGTAGTACGCCCGGGACAGGGAAAGGGGAGCAGTACTTC.

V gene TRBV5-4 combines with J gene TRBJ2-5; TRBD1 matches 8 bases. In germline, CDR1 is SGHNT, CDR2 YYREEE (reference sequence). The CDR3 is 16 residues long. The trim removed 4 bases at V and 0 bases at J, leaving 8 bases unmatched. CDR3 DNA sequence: TGTGCCAGCAGCCACCCAGGGGGCGGGGACCAAGAGACCCAGTACTTC. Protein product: CASSHPGGGDQETQYF.

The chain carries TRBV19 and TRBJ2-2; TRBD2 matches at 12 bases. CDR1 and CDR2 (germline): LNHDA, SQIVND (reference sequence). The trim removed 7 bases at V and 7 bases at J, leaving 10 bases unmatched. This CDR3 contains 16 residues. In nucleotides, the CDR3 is TGTGCCAGTACAAGGCTAGCGGGAGGGCTTGTCGGGGAGCTGTTTTTT. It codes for CASTRLAGGLVGELFF.

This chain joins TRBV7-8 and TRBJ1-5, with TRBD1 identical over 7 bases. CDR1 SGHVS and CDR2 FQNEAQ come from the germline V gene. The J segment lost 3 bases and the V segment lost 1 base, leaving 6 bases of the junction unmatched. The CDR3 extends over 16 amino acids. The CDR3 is CASSLDQGVYNQPQHF. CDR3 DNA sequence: TGTGCCAGCAGCTTAGACCAGGGGGTATACAATCAGCCCCAGCATTTT.

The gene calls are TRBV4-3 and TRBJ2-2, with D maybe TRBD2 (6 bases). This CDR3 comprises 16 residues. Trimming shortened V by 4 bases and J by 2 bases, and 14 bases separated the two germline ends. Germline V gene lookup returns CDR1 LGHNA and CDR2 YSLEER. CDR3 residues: CASSPGTGLNTGELFF. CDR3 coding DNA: TGCGCCAGCAGCCCAGGGACGGGACTTAACACCGGGGAGCTGTTTTTT.

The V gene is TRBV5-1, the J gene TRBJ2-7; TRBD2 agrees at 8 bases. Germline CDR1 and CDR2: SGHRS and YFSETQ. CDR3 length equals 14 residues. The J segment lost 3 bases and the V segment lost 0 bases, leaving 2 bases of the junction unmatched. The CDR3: CASSLAAGGYEQYF. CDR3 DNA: TGCGCCAGCAGCTTGGCTGCGGGAGGCTACGAGCAGTACTTC.

DNA of the CDR3: TGTGCCAGCACCTCCGGGGTTCGCACTGAAGCTTTCTTT. Protein: CASTSGVRTEAFF. This chain joins TRBV27 and TRBJ1-1; no definite D call. The germline V gene has CDR1 MNHEY and CDR2 SMNVEV (reference sequence). V was pared by 7 bases and J by 4 bases, with 13 bases between. This CDR3 comprises 13 residues.

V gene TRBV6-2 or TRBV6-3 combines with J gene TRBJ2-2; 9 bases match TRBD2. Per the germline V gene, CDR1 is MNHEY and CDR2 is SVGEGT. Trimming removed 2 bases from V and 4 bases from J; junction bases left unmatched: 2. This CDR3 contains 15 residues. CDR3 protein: CASSYIAGVTGELFF. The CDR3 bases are TGTGCCAGCAGTTACATAGCGGGAGTCACCGGGGAGCTGTTTTTT.

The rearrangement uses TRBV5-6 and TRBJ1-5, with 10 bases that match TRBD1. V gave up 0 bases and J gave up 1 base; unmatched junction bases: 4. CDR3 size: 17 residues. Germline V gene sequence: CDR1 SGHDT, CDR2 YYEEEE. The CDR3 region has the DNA TGTGCCAGCAGCTTGGCCCGGGACAGGGGAAGCAATCAGCCCCAGCATTTT. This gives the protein CASSLARDRGSNQPQHF.

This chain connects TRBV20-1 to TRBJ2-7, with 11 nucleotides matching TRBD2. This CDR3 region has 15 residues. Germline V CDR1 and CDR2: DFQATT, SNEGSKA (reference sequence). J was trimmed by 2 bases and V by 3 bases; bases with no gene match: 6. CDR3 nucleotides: TGCAGTGCTAGTACTAGCGGGGGCGCTCCCTACGAGCAGTACTTC. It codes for CSASTSGGAPYEQYF.

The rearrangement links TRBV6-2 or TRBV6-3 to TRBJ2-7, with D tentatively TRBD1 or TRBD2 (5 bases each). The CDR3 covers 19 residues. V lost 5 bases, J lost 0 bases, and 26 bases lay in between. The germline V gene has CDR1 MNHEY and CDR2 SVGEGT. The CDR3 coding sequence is TGTGCCAGCAGTCACTACACCGAAGTAACCCGGGACGGCTCCTACGAGCAGTACTTC. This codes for CASSHYTEVTRDGSYEQYF.

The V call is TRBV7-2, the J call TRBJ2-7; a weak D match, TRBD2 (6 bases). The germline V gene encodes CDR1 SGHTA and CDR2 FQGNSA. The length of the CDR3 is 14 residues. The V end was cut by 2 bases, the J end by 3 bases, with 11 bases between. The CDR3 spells CASSLNAGNYEQYF. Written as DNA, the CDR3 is TGTGCCAGCAGCTTAAACGCGGGAAACTACGAGCAGTACTTC. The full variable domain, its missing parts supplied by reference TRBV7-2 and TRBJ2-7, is GAGVSQSPSNKVTEKGKDVELRCDPISGHTALYWYRQSLGQGLEFLIYFQGNSAPDKSGLPSDRFSAERTGGSVSTLTIQRTQQEDSAVYLCASSLNAGNYEQYFGPGTRLTVT.

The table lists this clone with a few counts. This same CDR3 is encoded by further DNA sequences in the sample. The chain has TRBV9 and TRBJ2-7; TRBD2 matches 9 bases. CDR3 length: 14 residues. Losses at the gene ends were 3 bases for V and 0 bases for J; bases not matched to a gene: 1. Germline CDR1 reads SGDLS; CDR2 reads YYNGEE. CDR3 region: CASSASGNSYEQYF. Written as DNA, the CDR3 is TGTGCCAGCAGCGCTAGCGGGAACTCCTACGAGCAGTACTTC.

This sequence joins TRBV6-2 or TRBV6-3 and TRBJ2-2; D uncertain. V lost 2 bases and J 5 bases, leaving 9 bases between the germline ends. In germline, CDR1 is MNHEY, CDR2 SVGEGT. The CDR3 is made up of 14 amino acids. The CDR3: CASSYPTATGELFF. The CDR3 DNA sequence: TGTGCCAGCAGTTACCCCACAGCGACCGGGGAGCTGTTTTTT.

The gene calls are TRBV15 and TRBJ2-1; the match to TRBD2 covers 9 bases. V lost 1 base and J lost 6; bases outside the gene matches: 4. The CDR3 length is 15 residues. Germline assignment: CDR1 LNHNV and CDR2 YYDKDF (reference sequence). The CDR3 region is CATSRGREGLNEQFF. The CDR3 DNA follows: TGTGCCACCAGCAGAGGGCGGGAGGGCCTCAATGAGCAGTTCTTC. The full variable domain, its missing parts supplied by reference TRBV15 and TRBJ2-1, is DAMVIQNPRYQVTQFGKPVTLSCSQTLNHNVMYWYQQKSSQAPKLLFHYYDKDFNNEADTPDNFQSRRPNTSFCFLDIRSPGLGDTAMYLCATSRGREGLNEQFFGPGTRLTVL.

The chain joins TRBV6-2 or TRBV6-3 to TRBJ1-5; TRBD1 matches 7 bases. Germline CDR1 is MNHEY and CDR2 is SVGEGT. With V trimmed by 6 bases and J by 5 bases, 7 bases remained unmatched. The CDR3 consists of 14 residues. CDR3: CASSLRGLDQPQHF. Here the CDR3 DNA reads TGTGCCAGCAGCCTGAGGGGGCTGGATCAGCCCCAGCATTTT.

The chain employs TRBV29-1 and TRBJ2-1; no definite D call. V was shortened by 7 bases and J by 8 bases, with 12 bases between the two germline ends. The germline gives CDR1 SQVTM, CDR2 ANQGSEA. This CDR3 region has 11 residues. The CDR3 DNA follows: TGCAGCGCGCAAGGGTACCATGAGCAGTTCTTC. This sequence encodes CSAQGYHEQFF.

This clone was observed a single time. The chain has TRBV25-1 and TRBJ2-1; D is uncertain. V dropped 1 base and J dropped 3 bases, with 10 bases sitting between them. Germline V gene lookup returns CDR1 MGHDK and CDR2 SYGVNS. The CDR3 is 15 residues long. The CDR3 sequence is CASSESSTIYNEQFF. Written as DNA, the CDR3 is TGTGCCAGCAGTGAATCTTCGACGATCTACAATGAGCAGTTCTTC.

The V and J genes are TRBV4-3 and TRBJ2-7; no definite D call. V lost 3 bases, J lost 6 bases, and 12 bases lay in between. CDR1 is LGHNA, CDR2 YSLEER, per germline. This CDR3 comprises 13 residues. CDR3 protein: CASSHQRYTEQYF. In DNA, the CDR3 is TGCGCCAGCAGCCACCAGAGGTATACCGAGCAGTACTTC.